The sequence of this T cell receptor (beta chain) was determined in a study of blood T cell repertoires in COVID-19. Study information: Nucleic acid was either cDNA or gDNA, and it came from T cells, B-cell-depleted T cells, or PBMCs.

V lost 0 bases, J lost 6 bases, and 2 bases stayed unmatched. The CDR3 spans 13 residues. The germline gives CDR1 GTSNPN, CDR2 SVGIG (reference sequence). Assay used: immunoSEQ multiplex PCR; TCRdb lists only in-frame clones, some missing. The data hold 150,000 or so clones, with over 65% observed a single time. Sequencing was performed on PBMCs or T cells enriched from blood (not recorded which). The rearrangement links TRBV30 to TRBJ1-1; 9 nucleotides agree with TRBD1. This clonotype was sampled from a woman aged 45-65 years who had recovered from COVID-19. The CDR3 region has the DNA TGTGCCTGGAGTGTACAGGGGGCAGCTGAAGCTTTCTTT. It encodes CAWSVQGAAEAFF.